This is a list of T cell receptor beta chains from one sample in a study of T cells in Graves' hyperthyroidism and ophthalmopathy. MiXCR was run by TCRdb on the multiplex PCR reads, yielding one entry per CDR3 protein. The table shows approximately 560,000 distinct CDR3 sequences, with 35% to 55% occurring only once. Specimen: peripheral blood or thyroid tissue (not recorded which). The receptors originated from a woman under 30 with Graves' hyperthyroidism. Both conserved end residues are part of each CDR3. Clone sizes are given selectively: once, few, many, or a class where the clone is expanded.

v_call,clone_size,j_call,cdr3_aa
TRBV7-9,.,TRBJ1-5,CAGRGDRGDSNQPQHF
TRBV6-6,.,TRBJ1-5,CASTKLGMGQPQHF
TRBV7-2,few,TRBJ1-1,CASSFEGANTEAFF
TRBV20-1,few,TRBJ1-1,CARRDTEAFF
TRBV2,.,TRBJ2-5,CASGSRLLIYF
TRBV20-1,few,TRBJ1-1,CSARDPTANTEAFF
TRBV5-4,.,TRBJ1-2,CASSPPPPGAYGYTF
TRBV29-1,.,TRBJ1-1,CRVEEPAGYHTEAFF
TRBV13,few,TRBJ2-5,CASSLTGEKETQYF
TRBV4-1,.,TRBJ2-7,CASSQDPLRETSYEQYF
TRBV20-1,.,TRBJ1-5,CSARDKNGQGYQPQHF
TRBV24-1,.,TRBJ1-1,CATSLQGQYSEAFF
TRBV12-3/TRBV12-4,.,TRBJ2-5,CASTQGAGQETQYF
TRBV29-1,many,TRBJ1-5,CSVAVRTGVNQPQHF
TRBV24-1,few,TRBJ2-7,CATSDSRSGRAWEQYF
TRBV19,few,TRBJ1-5,CASTSSGAGQPQHF
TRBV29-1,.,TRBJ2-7,CSALGTGVVYEQYF
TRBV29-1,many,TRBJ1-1,CSATMTRMNTEAFF
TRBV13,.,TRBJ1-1,CASSPQGPENTEAFF
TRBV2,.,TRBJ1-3,CASAIRGSGNTIYF
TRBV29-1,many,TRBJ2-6,CSVEASGTSYGANVLTF
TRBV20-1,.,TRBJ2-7,CSASGGLAGAYEQYF
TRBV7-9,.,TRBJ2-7,CASSSIRDGPPYEQYF
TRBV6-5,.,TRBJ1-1,CASRDYDARGTEAFF
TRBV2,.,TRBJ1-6,CASHTWGGDSPLHF
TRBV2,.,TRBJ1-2,CASKLDRVYGCTF
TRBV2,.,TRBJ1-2,CASGELANYGYTF